This T cell receptor (beta chain) was recovered during a study of T-cell memory formation after mild COVID-19. Across the whole study: For the most part, TCR clusters were specific to one donor. Findings of the study overall: That cross-reactive memory joined was suggested by some responding clones appearing in pre-infection memory.

The germline V and J ends were trimmed by 2 bases and 3 bases, with 14 bases remaining between them. This CDR3 comprises 15 residues. Per germline, CDR1 DFQATT and CDR2 SNEGSKA (reference sequence). TCRdb processed the 5' RACE reads anew with MiXCR; each CDR3 protein has one entry. Found here are under 250,000 distinct CDR3 sequences, 15% of them singletons; the top ten hold around 2%. This clonotype was observed a few times. The antigen is not known. The V gene is TRBV20-1, the J gene TRBJ2-1; D might be TRBD2 (6 bases). The sequenced material came from PBMCs or a T cell subset sorted from them (not recorded which). The source of this sequence is an adult woman who had mild COVID-19 (a few samples of this study predate the infection). Cell type and time point are not known. CDR3 loop: CSARSDYLVYNEQFF. The CDR3 DNA follows: TGCAGTGCTAGATCGGACTACCTGGTCTACAATGAGCAGTTCTTC.